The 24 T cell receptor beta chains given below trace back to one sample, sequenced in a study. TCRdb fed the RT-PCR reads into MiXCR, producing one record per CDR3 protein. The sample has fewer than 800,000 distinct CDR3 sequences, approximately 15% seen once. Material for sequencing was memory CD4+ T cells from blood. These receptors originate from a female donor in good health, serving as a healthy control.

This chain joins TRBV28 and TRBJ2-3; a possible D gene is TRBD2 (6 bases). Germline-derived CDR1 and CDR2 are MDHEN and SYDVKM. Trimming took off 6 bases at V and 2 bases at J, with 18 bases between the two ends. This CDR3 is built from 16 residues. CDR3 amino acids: CASSLIGSGTTDTQYF. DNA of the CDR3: TGTGCCAGCAGCCTTATAGGTAGCGGCACCACAGATACGCAGTATTTT.

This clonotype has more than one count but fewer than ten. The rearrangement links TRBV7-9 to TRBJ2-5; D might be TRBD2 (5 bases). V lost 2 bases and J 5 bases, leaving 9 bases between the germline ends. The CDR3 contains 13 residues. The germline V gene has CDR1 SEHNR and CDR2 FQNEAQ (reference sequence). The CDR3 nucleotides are TGTGCCAGCAGCTTAAACGGGATGGAGACCCAGTACTTC. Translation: CASSLNGMETQYF.

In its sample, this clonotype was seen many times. The CDR3 DNA reads TGCGCCAGCAGCCGGGACGGCTCCTATAATTCACCCCTCCACTTT. It translates to CASSRDGSYNSPLHF. This chain joins TRBV4-3 and TRBJ1-6; tentatively, D is TRBD1 (5 bases). The CDR3 loop spans 15 amino acids. Trimming took off 4 bases at V and 0 bases at J, with 7 bases between the two ends. CDR1 and CDR2 from the germline V gene are LGHNA and YSLEER.

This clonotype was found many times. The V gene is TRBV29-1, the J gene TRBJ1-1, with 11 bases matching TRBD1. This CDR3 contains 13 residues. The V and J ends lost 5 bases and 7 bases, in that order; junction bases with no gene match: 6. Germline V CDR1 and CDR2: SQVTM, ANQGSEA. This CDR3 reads CSVWDRGEYEAFF. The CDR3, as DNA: TGCAGCGTTTGGGACAGGGGGGAATATGAAGCTTTCTTT.

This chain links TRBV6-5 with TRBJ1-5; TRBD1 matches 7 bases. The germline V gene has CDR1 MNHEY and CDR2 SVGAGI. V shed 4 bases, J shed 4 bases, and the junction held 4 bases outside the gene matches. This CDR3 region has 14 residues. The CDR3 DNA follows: TGTGCCAGCAGTTCGAACAGGGGTAATCAGCCCCAGCATTTT. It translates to CASSSNRGNQPQHF.

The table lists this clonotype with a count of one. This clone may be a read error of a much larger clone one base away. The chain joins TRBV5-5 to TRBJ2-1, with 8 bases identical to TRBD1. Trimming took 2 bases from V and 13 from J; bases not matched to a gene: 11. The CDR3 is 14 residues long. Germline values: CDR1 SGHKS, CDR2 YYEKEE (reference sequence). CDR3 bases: TGTGCCAGCAGCTTAGGACAGGGCCGGGAGACCCAGTTCTTC. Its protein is CASSLGQGRETQFF.

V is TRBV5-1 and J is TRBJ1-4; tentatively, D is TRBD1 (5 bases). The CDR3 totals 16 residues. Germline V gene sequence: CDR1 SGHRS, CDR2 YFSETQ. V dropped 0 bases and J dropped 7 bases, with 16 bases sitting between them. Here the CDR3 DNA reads TGCGCCAGCAGCTTGGCCGTTCAGCAGGGTGGTGAAAAACTGTTTTTT. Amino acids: CASSLAVQQGGEKLFF.

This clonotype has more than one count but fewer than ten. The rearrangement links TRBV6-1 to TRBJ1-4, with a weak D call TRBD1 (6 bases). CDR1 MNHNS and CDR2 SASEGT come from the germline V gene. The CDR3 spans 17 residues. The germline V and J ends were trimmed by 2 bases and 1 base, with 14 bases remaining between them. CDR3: CASSETGRRGTNEKLFF. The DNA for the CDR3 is TGTGCCAGCAGTGAAACAGGGCGGCGAGGAACTAATGAAAAACTGTTTTTT.

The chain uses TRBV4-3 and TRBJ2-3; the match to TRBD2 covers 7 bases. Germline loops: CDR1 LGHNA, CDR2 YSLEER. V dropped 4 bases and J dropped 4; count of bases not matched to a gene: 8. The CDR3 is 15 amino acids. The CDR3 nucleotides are TGCGCCAGCAGCCTGGAACGGCGGGAGTCAGATACGCAGTATTTT. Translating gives CASSLERRESDTQYF.

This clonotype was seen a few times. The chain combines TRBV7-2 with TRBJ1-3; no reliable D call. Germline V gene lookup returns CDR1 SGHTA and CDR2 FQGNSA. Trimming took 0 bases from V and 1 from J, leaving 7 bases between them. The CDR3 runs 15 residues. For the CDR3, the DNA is TGTGCCAGCAGCTTAGCAAAAGCATCTGGAAACACCATATATTTT. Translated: CASSLAKASGNTIYF.

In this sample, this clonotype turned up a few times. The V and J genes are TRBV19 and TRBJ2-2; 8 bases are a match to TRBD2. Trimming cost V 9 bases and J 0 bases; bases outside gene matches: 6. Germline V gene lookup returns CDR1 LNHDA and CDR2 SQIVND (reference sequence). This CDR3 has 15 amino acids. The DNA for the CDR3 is TGTGCCAGCGTGGTAGCGGGGACGAACACCGGGGAGCTGTTTTTT. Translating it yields CASVVAGTNTGELFF.

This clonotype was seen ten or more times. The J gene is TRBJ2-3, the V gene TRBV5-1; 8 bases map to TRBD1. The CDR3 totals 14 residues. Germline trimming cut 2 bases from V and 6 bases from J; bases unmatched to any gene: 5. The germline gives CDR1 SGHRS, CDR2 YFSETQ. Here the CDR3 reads CASSFQGAPDTQYF. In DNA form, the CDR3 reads TGCGCCAGCAGCTTTCAGGGGGCACCGGATACGCAGTATTTT.

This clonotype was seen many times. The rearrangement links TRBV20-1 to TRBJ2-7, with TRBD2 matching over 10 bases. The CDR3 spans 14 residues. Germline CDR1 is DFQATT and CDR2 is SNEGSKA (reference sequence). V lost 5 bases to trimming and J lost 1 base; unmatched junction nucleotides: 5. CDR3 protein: CSALKTSGSYEQYF. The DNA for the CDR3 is TGCAGTGCTCTGAAGACTAGCGGGTCCTACGAGCAGTACTTC.

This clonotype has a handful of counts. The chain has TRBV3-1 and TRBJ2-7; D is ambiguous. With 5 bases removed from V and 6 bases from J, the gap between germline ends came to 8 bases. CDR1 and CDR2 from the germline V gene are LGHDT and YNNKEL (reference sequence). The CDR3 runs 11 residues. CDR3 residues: CASSFRSEQYF. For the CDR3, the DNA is TGTGCCAGCAGCTTTCGCAGCGAGCAGTACTTC.

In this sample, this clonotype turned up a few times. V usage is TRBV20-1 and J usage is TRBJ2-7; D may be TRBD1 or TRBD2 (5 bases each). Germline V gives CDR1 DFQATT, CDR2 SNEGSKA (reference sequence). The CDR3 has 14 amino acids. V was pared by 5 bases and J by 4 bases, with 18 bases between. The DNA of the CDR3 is TGCAGTGCTGAGGGGCACGTGGGGGAGTACGAGCAGTACTTC. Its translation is CSAEGHVGEYEQYF.

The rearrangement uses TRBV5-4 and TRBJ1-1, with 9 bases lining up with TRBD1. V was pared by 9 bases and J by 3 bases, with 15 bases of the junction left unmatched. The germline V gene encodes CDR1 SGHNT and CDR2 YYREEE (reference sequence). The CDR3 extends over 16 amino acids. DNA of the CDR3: TGTGCCACCTTCGGCAACAGGGGGCGCGTAGACACTGAAGCTTTCTTT. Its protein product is CATFGNRGRVDTEAFF. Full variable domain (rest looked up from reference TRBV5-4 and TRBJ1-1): ETGVTQSPTHLIKTRGQQVTLRCSSQSGHNTVSWYQQALGQGPQFIFQYYREEENGRGNFPPRFSGLQFPNYSSELNVNALELDDSALYLCATFGNRGRVDTEAFFGQGTRLTVV.

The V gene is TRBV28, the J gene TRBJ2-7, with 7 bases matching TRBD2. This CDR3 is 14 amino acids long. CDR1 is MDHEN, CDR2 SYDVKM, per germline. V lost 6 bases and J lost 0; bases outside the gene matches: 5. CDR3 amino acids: CASSRREYSYEQYF. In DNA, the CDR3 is TGTGCCAGCAGCCGGCGGGAGTACTCCTACGAGCAGTACTTC.

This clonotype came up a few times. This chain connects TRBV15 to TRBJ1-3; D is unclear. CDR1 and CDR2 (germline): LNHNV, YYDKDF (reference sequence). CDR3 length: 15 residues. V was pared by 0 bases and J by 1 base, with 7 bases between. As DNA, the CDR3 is TGTGCCACCAGCAGAGAAGAGGTATCTGGAAACACCATATATTTT. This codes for CATSREEVSGNTIYF.

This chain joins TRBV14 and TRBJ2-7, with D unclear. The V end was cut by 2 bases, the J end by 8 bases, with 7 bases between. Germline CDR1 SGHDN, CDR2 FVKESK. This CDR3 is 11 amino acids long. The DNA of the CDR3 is TGTGCCAGCAGCCAATACGGTCAGCAGTACTTC. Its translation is CASSQYGQQYF.

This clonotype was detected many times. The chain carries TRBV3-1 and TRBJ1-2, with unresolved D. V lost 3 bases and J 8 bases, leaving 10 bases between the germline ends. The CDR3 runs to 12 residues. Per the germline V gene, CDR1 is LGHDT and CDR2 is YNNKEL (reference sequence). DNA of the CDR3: TGTGCCAGCAGCCAGGGAGGGAGCGGCTACACCTTC. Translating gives CASSQGGSGYTF.

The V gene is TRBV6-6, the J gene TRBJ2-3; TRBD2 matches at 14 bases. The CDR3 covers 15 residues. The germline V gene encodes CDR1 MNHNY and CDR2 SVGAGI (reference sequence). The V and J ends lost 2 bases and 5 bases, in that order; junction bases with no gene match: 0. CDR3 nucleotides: TGTGCCAGCAGTTACGGACTAGCGGGAGGAGATACGCAGTATTTT. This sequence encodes CASSYGLAGGDTQYF.

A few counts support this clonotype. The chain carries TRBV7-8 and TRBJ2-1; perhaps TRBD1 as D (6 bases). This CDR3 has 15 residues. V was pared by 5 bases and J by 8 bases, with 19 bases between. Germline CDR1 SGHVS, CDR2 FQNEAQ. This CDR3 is CASSLQSTGKYEQFF. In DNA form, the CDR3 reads TGTGCCAGCAGCCTACAAAGCACAGGGAAGTATGAGCAGTTCTTC.

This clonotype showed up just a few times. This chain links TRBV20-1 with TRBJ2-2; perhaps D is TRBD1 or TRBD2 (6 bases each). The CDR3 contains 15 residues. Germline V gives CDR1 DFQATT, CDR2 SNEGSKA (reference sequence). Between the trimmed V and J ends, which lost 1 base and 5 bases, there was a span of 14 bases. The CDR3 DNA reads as TGCAGTGCTAGAGTACCCGGGGGCAGGACCGGGGAGCTGTTTTTT. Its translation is CSARVPGGRTGELFF.

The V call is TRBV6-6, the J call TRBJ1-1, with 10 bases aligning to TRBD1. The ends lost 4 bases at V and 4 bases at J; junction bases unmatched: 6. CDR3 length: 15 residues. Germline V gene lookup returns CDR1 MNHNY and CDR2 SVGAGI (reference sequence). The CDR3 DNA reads TGTGCCAGCAGTTTGGGACAGGGGACGGCCACTGAAGCTTTCTTT. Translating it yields CASSLGQGTATEAFF.